A selection of T cell receptor beta chains follows, all from one sample in a study of cytomegalovirus exposure and HLA in healthy donors. Measured with immunoSEQ multiplex PCR; TCRdb has only the in-frame clones, and not every one. This table lists approximately 120,000 clones. What was sequenced was PBMCs. The origin of the receptors is a man aged 25 to 40 in good health and CMV-seronegative. CDR3s include the opening cysteine and the closing phenylalanine or tryptophan.

CASSFPNNEQFF,TRBV5-1
CAISEKQAYEQYF,TRBV10-3
CASSSSPGTGIHEQYF,TRBV5-1
CASSSGFLDTEAFF,TRBV6-1
CASSLAGVNTGELFF,TRBV5-4
CASSVQGPGYEQFF,TRBV6-1
CAWSFRTSPTYNEQFF,TRBV30
CASSLSSYEQYF,TRBV7-9
CASSLGQGSLTVAFF,TRBV7-2
CASSYTGYEQYF,TRBV6-6